This T cell receptor beta chain derives from a study of regulatory T cells in long-lasting Graves disease. Deletions cut 1 base from V and 2 bases from J, with 15 bases between. The CDR3 is 18 amino acids. The germline gives CDR1 LGHDT, CDR2 YNNKEL (reference sequence). TCR beta libraries were built with iRepertoire HTBI primers and Arm-PCR of CDR3 regions. In TCRdb, the multiplex PCR reads were re-called with MiXCR into one record per CDR3 protein. The data contain a few hundred thousand distinct CDR3 sequences, 22% of them seen just once; the ten biggest clones take up roughly three fifths. Stated time point: persistent/refractory GD, antithyroid drugs over 5 years with positive TRAb. From PBMCs, RNA was extracted and then used to make the TCR library.

The chain uses TRBV3-1 and TRBJ2-6; D ambiguous. The starting material was peripheral blood mononuclear cells (PBMCs), obtained when the disease was refractory, from a patient treated with antithyroid drugs. The TCR comes from a female donor with Graves disease. Written as DNA, the CDR3 is TGTGCCAGCAGCCAAGTAGGTCAGTCTCGGACTGGGGCCAACGTCCTGACTTTC. It encodes CASSQVGQSRTGANVLTF.